The table lists the clone carrying this TCR beta chain with a count of one. This entry comes from a study of shared T cell receptors in the human thymus. This CDR3 region has 12 residues. Trimming removed 4 bases from V and 4 bases from J, with 7 bases in between. Germline CDR1 SGHNT, CDR2 YENEEA. Generated by immunoSEQ multiplex PCR, the TCRdb table keeps only in-frame clones and is missing some. Of 700,000 or so clones listed, approximately 83% were seen once; the top ten hold around 0.0099%. The same sample was also used in a study of human thymus T cells. As reported in that work: Thymic material originated from resections removed in the course of corrective heart surgery. In unrelated individuals, thymic repertoires overlapped highly, according to related research.

Sequencing was carried out using thymocytes. J is TRBJ1-2 and V is TRBV11-3, with D possibly being TRBD1 (5 bases). The sequence derives from a girl under three years old with a congenital heart defect. CDR3 region: CASSSGGYGYTF. The CDR3 nucleotides read TGTGCCAGCAGCTCGGGGGGCTATGGCTACACCTTC. The whole variable domain, remainder taken from reference TRBV11-3 and TRBJ1-2, is EAGVVQSPRYKIIEKKQPVAFWCNPISGHNTLYWYLQNLGQGPELLIRYENEEAVDDSQLPKDRFSAERLKGVDSTLKIQPAELGDSAVYLCASSSGGYGYTFGSGTRLTVV.